The present entry profiles one TCR beta chain with its context. This clone was seen a few times. Its antigen specificity is not known. Base qualities are not at hand, and no much larger clone is one base apart. The sample originates from a study of metastatic and nonmetastatic thyroid tumors (TCRdb year 2020). With regard to the full study: Repertoires from peripheral blood and from tumor or nodule tissue samples of malignant and benign thyroid patients were compared. The paper as a whole reports these results and caveats: In both blood and tumor samples, malignant tumors were reported to have significantly higher TCR beta diversity than benign nodules.

No treatment had been received by any patient before thyroid surgery. Using T-cell receptor beta sequencing, the researchers looked back retrospectively at clinical samples from patients, gathered between the early 2010s and the late 2010s. Libraries were built with PCR. TCRdb lists the instrument as Illumina HiSeq 4000. High-throughput sequencing was used to profile the CDR3 region of the TCR beta-chain in every patient. Per the source publication's procedure: Drawing on CDR3 differences between clinicopathological groups, the researchers built a classifier meant to tell apart patients with distant-metastatic papillary thyroid cancer. Repertoire diversity was assessed with the Shannon index, and tumor-blood repertoire similarity with the Morisita-Horn index. In-frame beta chains were kept once TCRdb had trimmed the public reads at Q25 with fastp and called clones with MiXCR. The authors' filters were not applied to this entry. This sample lists over 15,000 clones; around 35% were detected once. The top ten hold roughly 7.3% of the sample.

CDR1 and CDR2, looked up from the germline V gene (reference sequence), are MNHEY and SMNVEV. Trimming removed 5 bases from V and 7 bases from J, leaving 20 bases between the germline ends. The CDR3 runs 15 amino acids, cysteine and phenylalanine included. Of the read, only the CDR3 DNA is kept; its 45 bases are in frame from base 1. This clonotype was sampled from a female donor with papillary thyroid cancer or a benign thyroid nodule (not recorded which). Some clones in this sample may be carry-over from other donors' samples. The specimen sequenced was tumor tissue. The chain joins TRBV27 to TRBJ1-2; a tentative D call is TRBD1 (6 bases match). The DNA sequence follows: TGTGCCAGCAGTCCCCGGGTCGGGGGCGCCGGTGGCTACACCTTC. This translates into CASSPRVGGAGGYTF.